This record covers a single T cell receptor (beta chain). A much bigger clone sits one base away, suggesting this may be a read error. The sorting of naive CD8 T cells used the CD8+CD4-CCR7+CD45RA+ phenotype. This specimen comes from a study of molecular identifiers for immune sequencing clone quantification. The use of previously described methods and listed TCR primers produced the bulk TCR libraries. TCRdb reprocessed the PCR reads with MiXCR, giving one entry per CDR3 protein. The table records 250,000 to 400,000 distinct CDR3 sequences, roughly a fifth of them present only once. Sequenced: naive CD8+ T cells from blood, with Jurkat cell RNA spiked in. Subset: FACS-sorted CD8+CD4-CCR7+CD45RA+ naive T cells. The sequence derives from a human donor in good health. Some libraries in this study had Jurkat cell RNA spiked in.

For the CDR3, the DNA is TGTGTCAGCAGCTCCGGGGGTAGCGGGGTCCCAGATACGCAGTATTTT. This gives the protein CVSSSGGSGVPDTQYF. The chain combines TRBV7-6 with TRBJ2-3, with 8 bases that match TRBD2. Germline V gene lookup returns CDR1 SGHVS and CDR2 FNYEAQ. The CDR3 consists of 16 residues.